These T cell receptor beta chains were read from a single sample in a study of shared clonotypes between healthy human individuals. Assay used: immunoSEQ multiplex PCR; TCRdb lists only in-frame clones, some missing. In the table there are nearly 1 million clones, 60% to 85% of which are singletons. Specimen: memory CD4+ T cells sorted from blood. Every receptor here comes from a man between 18 and 35 years old in good health. Both conserved end residues are trimmed from each CDR3. Fields, in order: J gene, V gene, CDR3 protein.

J: TRBJ2-3; V: TRBV29-1; CDR3: SVLTGTGVTDTQY
J: TRBJ2-2; V: TRBV27; CDR3: ASSPRDSNTGELF
J: TRBJ2-1; V: TRBV6-1; CDR3: ASTGGGTYNEQF
J: TRBJ2-7; V: TRBV28; CDR3: ASIDRAYEQY
J: TRBJ2-6; V: TRBV6-5; CDR3: AATSGSSGANVLT
J: TRBJ2-2; V: TRBV27; CDR3: ASSAQGLGELF
J: TRBJ1-2; V: TRBV5-5; CDR3: ASSLGGGTSYGYT
J: TRBJ1-1; V: TRBV11-1; CDR3: ASSLEAQRNTEAF
J: TRBJ2-5; V: TRBV5-1; CDR3: ASSFGQTLEETQY
J: TRBJ2-5; V: TRBV9; CDR3: ASSVGTGKGQETQY
J: TRBJ1-1; V: TRBV18; CDR3: ATSIQSSRQPHTEAF
J: TRBJ1-4; V: TRBV30; CDR3: AWIGQSGEKLF
J: TRBJ2-2; V: TRBV19; CDR3: ASSIEQGATGELF
J: TRBJ1-6; V: TRBV6-4; CDR3: ASSDQRGSPLH
J: TRBJ1-2; V: TRBV5-1; CDR3: ASSLPGTDNYGYT
J: TRBJ1-5; V: TRBV23-1; CDR3: ASSQSRVSKTDGQPQH
J: TRBJ2-5; V: TRBV5-1; CDR3: ASSANNQETQY
J: TRBJ1-3; V: TRBV10-3; CDR3: ATSLGNTIY
J: TRBJ1-6; V: TRBV2; CDR3: ASTPGRPYNSPLH
J: TRBJ1-2; V: TRBV28; CDR3: ASDGENYGYT
J: TRBJ1-5; V: TRBV18; CDR3: ASSPTGQANSNQPQH
J: TRBJ2-7; V: TRBV11-2; CDR3: ASKFDRGGYYEQY
J: TRBJ1-2; V: TRBV30; CDR3: AWRKSATGGYGYT
J: TRBJ2-1; V: TRBV5-1; CDR3: ASKSGVGDQSEQF
J: TRBJ2-5; V: TRBV6-5; CDR3: ASSRRGAGETQY
J: TRBJ2-6; V: TRBV18; CDR3: ASSPPGGHGANVLT
J: TRBJ2-5; V: TRBV5-1; CDR3: ASSLAPGEQETQY
J: TRBJ2-7; V: TRBV2; CDR3: ASSSALAVSYEQY
J: TRBJ2-3; V: TRBV6-4; CDR3: ASSDASGSTDTQY
J: TRBJ1-5; V: TRBV5-7; CDR3: ASSFATGRGSNQPQH
J: TRBJ2-7; V: TRBV5-1; CDR3: ASSLGSPGEQY
J: TRBJ2-1; V: TRBV7-2; CDR3: ASSRPGQGFNEQF
J: TRBJ1-4; V: TRBV6-5; CDR3: ASSRQGAWGEKLF
J: TRBJ2-7; V: TRBV7-3; CDR3: ASSPAGSYEQY
J: TRBJ1-4; V: TRBV10-3; CDR3: ATTTRPNEKLF
J: TRBJ2-6; V: TRBV10-2; CDR3: ASSKYDTQSRANVLT
J: TRBJ2-3; V: TRBV7-8; CDR3: ASSEVGGSADTQY
J: TRBJ2-1; V: TRBV27; CDR3: ASSLGVEQF
J: TRBJ2-5; V: TRBV19; CDR3: ASSMNRGETQY
J: TRBJ1-3; V: TRBV28; CDR3: ASSLETSRRDTIY
J: TRBJ2-3; V: TRBV28; CDR3: ASSLRLAGVSTQY
J: TRBJ1-2; V: TRBV9; CDR3: ASSPHQGIDGYT